This record concerns one TCR beta chain sequence. What it binds is unknown. This entry comes from a study of CD8+CD57+ T cells in acquired aplastic anemia. Whole-study context: The sorted CD4+ and CD8+ cells yielded an average about 3.3 ug of DNA. General study findings and limits: There were 25 to 30 CD8+ CDR3 sequences that occurred in both patients and controls. Significance was not reached for CD8+ Simpson's diversity between patients and controls.

The germline CDR1 and CDR2 sequences are LGHNA and YNFKEQ. The CDR3 totals 16 residues. V shed 4 bases and J shed 2 bases, with 15 bases lying between them. TCR beta VDJ and CDR3 were profiled, and genomic DNA was the template. A single record per CDR3 protein comes from TCRdb applying MiXCR to the reads. Among approximately 470,000 distinct CDR3 sequences listed, under 40% were seen once. Patients sequenced had flow cytometry evidence of CD8+CD57+ cell expansion. Prior therapy had not been administered to any patient at the time of blood sampling. Sequenced: sorted CD4+, CD8+, or CD8+CD57+ T cells (not recorded which) from PBMCs. The source of this sequence is a human donor with aplastic anemia. The V gene is TRBV4-2, the J gene TRBJ1-5; D is undetermined. The CDR3 loop reads CASSPWAVKGNQPQHF. The CDR3 DNA follows: TGTGCCAGCAGCCCCTGGGCCGTGAAGGGCAATCAGCCCCAGCATTTT.